The T cell receptor (beta chain) described here comes from a study of neoadjuvant anti-PD-1 for oral cavity cancer. Whole-study results and caveats: Each response group had just a few patients in TCR analyses. Pretreatment Treg/Th17 ratio correlated inversely with post-treatment tumor clonality. After neoadjuvant nivolumab, PBMC T cell clonality was significantly higher in non-responders than responders.

Germline assignment: CDR1 ENHRY and CDR2 SYGVKD. V gave up 5 bases and J gave up 5 bases; unmatched junction bases: 6. The CDR3 spans 14 residues. Time point indicated: after neoadjuvant nivolumab, at surgical resection. In the case of this clone: Its target is unknown.

Sequencing was performed with immunoSEQ multiplex PCR; in TCRdb, only in-frame clones are kept and a portion is missing. In the table there are about 12,000 clones, less than 80% of which are singletons. The rearrangement links TRBV10-3 to TRBJ1-5; 7 nucleotides line up with TRBD1. The material sequenced was PBMCs, taken after nivolumab (anti-PD-1) treatment. The receptor comes from a person aged 40 to 85 with oral cavity squamous cell carcinoma. The CDR3 reads CAISPRQGDQPQHF. CDR3 in DNA: TGTGCCATCAGTCCTAGACAGGGCGATCAGCCCCAGCATTTT.